The present T cell receptor (beta chain) was sequenced within a study of blood T cells in healthy people across ages. Points from the study as a whole: Long-lived and aged donors differed, with more naive CD4+ cells and higher diversity in the long-lived.

PCR was performed a second time for 7 to 11 cycles using a sample-barcoded 5' primer and a J-beta primer mix. Tagging of each cDNA molecule was performed by a template-switch adaptor with 12 random nucleotides. TCRdb re-called the 5' RACE reads with MiXCR, one entry per CDR3 protein. The sample contains 920,000 or so distinct CDR3 sequences, around 45% of which appear only once. V dropped 6 bases and J dropped 5; count of bases not matched to a gene: 10. The length of the CDR3 is 14 residues. The germline V gene has CDR1 SEHNR and CDR2 FQNEAQ (reference sequence). This clonotype was counted a few times. The antigen remains undetermined. The sample, approximately 10 milliliters of peripheral blood, was drawn from each donor.

The chain couples TRBV7-9 to TRBJ2-7; 7 nucleotides agree with TRBD1. The sequenced sample was blood. The TCR originated in a woman aged 55-69 years in good health. The CDR3: CASSRQGIRNEQYF. The CDR3 nucleotides are TGTGCCAGCAGTCGACAGGGAATTAGGAACGAGCAGTACTTC.